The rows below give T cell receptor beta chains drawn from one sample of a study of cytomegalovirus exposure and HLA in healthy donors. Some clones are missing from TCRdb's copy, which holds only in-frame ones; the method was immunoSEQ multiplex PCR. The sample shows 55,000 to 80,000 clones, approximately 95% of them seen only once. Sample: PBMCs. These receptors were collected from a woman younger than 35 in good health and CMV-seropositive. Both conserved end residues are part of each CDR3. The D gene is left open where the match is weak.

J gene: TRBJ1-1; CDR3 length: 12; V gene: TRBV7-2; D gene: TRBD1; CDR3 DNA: TGTGCCAGCAGCAACTCGGGCAGGGGGGCTTTCTTT; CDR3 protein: CASSNSGRGAFF
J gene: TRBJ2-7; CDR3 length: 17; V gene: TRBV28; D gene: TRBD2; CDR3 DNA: TGTGCCAGCTTCTCGGGACTAGCGGGAGGACCAGCCTACGAGCAGTACTTC; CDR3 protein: CASFSGLAGGPAYEQYF
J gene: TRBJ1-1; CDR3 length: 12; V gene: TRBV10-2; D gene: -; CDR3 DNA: TGCGCCTGTCTGGGGGCTTCTGCTGAAGCTTTCTTT; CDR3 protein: CACLGASAEAFF
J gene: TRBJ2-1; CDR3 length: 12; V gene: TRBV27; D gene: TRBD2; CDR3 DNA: TGTGCCAGCGGGGGGGTTTACAATGAGCAGTTCTTC; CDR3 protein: CASGGVYNEQFF
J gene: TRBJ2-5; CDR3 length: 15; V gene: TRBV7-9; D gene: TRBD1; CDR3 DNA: TGTGCCAGCAGCTTAGCCCAGGGGGCTCAAGAGACCCAGTACTTC; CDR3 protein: CASSLAQGAQETQYF
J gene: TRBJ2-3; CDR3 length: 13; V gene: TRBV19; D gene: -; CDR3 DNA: TGTGCCAGTTGCCGGGGAGTGACAGATACGCAGTATTTT; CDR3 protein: CASCRGVTDTQYF
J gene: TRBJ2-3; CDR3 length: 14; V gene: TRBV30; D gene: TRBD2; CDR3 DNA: TGTGCCTGGACTTTTACTAGCGTAGGTGATACGCAGTATTTT; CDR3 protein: CAWTFTSVGDTQYF
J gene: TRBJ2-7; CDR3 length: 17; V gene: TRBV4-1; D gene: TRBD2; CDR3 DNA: TGCGCCAGCAGCCAAGAGATGGCCGCGGGAGTGTCCTACGAGCAGTACTTC; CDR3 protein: CASSQEMAAGVSYEQYF
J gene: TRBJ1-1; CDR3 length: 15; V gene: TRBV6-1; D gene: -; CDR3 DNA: TGTGCCAGCAGTGCCCTCCAGGGAAAAAGCACTGAAGCTTTCTTT; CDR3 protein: CASSALQGKSTEAFF
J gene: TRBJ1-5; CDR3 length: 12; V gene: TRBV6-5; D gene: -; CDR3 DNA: TGTGCCAGCAGACACAGAAATCAGCCCCAGCATTTT; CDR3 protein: CASRHRNQPQHF
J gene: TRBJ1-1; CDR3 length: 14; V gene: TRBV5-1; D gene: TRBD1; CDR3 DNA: TGCGCCAGCAGCTTAGTCTCAGGGGGCACTGAAGCTTTCTTT; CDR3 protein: CASSLVSGGTEAFF
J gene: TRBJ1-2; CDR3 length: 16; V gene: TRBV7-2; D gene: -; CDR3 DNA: TGTGCCAGCAGTCTAACCCAGGGCCAGGGTGTGAGAGGCTACACCTTC; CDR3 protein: CASSLTQGQGVRGYTF